A selection of T cell receptor beta chains follows, all from one sample in a study of siplizumab effects on memory and regulatory T cells. TCRdb's table, derived via immunoSEQ multiplex PCR, lists solely in-frame clones and lacks some. The sample gives over 65,000 clones, 93% of which show up once; 5% is in the top ten. The sample taken for sequencing was CD8+ T cells sorted from blood. The receptors derive from a human donor in good health. Both conserved end residues are part of each CDR3. Fields, in order: V gene, clone size, J gene, D gene, CDR3 DNA, CDR3 protein. D genes are given only for firm matches. Where a row states a size, it is once, few, many or the class of an expanded clone; other rows omit it.

TRBV10-3	NA	TRBJ1-1	NA	TGTGCCATCAGCCCAGGGGTGTCAACGGGAGCTTTCTTT	CAISPGVSTGAFF
TRBV2	NA	TRBJ2-1	TRBD1	TGTGCCAGCTTGGGACAGATAGACAATGAGCAGTTCTTC	CASLGQIDNEQFF
TRBV5-1	NA	TRBJ2-3	NA	TGCGCCAGCAGATCCGTCGGCACAGATACGCAGTATTTT	CASRSVGTDTQYF
TRBV28	many	TRBJ1-2	NA	TGTGCCAGCAGTTTAGGAGCAGGGTTTAGGAAGGGCTACACCTTC	CASSLGAGFRKGYTF
TRBV4-2	NA	TRBJ2-2	NA	TGTGCCAGCGGATGGGGTACGGACACCGGGGAGCTGTTTTTT	CASGWGTDTGELFF
TRBV29-1	once	TRBJ1-4	NA	TGCAGCGTGTCCGGGATGGGCCCTGAAAAACTGTTTTTT	CSVSGMGPEKLFF
TRBV15	NA	TRBJ1-5	NA	TGTGCCACCAGCAGAGATCAGGGAGGAGGCCAGCCCCAGCATTTT	CATSRDQGGGQPQHF
TRBV6-1	NA	TRBJ2-7	TRBD1	TGTGCCATTGGAGCGGGACAGGGGGCCGACGAGCAGTACTTC	CAIGAGQGADEQYF
TRBV9	NA	TRBJ2-1	TRBD2	TGTGCCAGCAGCGTAGGGGGCGGGAGTGAGCAGTTCTTC	CASSVGGGSEQFF
TRBV6-6	NA	TRBJ2-3	TRBD2	TGTGCCAGCATGGACGGGGGGGCGGGCACAGATACGCAGTATTTT	CASMDGGAGTDTQYF
TRBV29-1	NA	TRBJ1-3	NA	TGCAGCGTTGACCTTACAGGGAACGGAAACACCATATATTTT	CSVDLTGNGNTIYF
TRBV27	NA	TRBJ2-3	NA	TGTGCCAGCAGTTCATCTAGCACAGATACGCAGTATTTT	CASSSSSTDTQYF
TRBV7-9	NA	TRBJ1-2	NA	TGTGCCAGCTTTGGGGGGAACTATGGCTACACCTTC	CASFGGNYGYTF
TRBV5-1	NA	TRBJ2-2	TRBD2	TGCGCCAGCAGCTTGGCCGGGGAGGGTCGGGAGCTGTTTTTT	CASSLAGEGRELFF
TRBV6-4	NA	TRBJ1-1	NA	TGTGCCAGCAGTGACGAAGGGGGTAGAGGGAACACTGAAGCTTTCTTT	CASSDEGGRGNTEAFF
TRBV7-9	NA	TRBJ2-2	NA	TGTGCCAGCAGCTTCACCGGGGAGCTGTTTTTT	CASSFTGELFF
TRBV4-1	NA	TRBJ2-1	TRBD2	TGCGCCAGCAGCCAAGATCGCCTAGCGGGGGGCCGAAGTTTGTTCTTC	CASSQDRLAGGRSLFF
TRBV15	NA	TRBJ2-3	TRBD2	TGTGCCACCAGCAGAGTCCGACTAGCGGGGGGGGATACGCAGTATTTT	CATSRVRLAGGDTQYF
TRBV27	NA	TRBJ2-1	NA	TGTGCCAGCAGTTTAGGGGGGGCGTACAATGAGCAGTTCTTC	CASSLGGAYNEQFF
TRBV2	NA	TRBJ2-3	NA	TGTGCCAGCAGTGACCCGAGCCTCACAGATACGCAGTATTTT	CASSDPSLTDTQYF
TRBV11-2	NA	TRBJ2-1	NA	TGTGCCAGCAGCTTAGAGGCCCTCGGGGTCTACAATGAGCAGTTCTTC	CASSLEALGVYNEQFF
TRBV11-2	NA	TRBJ2-5	NA	TGTGCCAGCAGCTTAGTGGATCCGGCAGGGATTAGAGAGACCCAGTACTTC	CASSLVDPAGIRETQYF
TRBV4-1	NA	TRBJ2-7	NA	TGCGCCAGCAGCCAAGAGAGAGGGACTTCCTACGAGCAGTACTTC	CASSQERGTSYEQYF
TRBV6-5	NA	TRBJ1-1	NA	TGTGCCAGCAGTTATTACACTGAAGCTTTCTTT	CASSYYTEAFF
TRBV7-3	NA	TRBJ2-5	TRBD2	TGTGCCAGCAGCTTAACGGGAGGGTTAGAGACCCAGTACTTC	CASSLTGGLETQYF
TRBV7-2	NA	TRBJ2-1	TRBD2	TGTGCCAGCAGCTTAAGCGGGGGGGTCTACAATGAGCAGTTCTTC	CASSLSGGVYNEQFF
TRBV27	NA	TRBJ1-4	NA	TGTGCCAGCAGCCACCTTGAGGGAACTAATGAAAAACTGTTTTTT	CASSHLEGTNEKLFF
TRBV30	NA	TRBJ1-4	TRBD1	TGTGCCTGTAGCGGGACAGGGGAAAACTTCGGCACTAATGAAAAACTGTTTTTT	CACSGTGENFGTNEKLFF
TRBV2	NA	TRBJ1-1	NA	TGTGCCAGCCAGACGGGAGCCATGAACACTGAAGCTTTCTTT	CASQTGAMNTEAFF
TRBV7-9	NA	TRBJ2-7	NA	TGTGCCAGCAGCTACCTCAGTACCTACGAGCAGTACTTC	CASSYLSTYEQYF
TRBV7-2	NA	TRBJ2-1	TRBD1	TGTGCCAGCCTGGACAGGGGGGAGCAGTTCTTC	CASLDRGEQFF
TRBV11-1	NA	TRBJ2-1	NA	TGTGCCAGCAGCCCGGCGGGGCATGAGCAGTTCTTC	CASSPAGHEQFF
TRBV6-5	NA	TRBJ1-1	NA	TGTGCCAGTAACAGGGCATCGAACACTGAAGCTTTCTTT	CASNRASNTEAFF
TRBV6-1	NA	TRBJ1-2	NA	TGTGCCAGCAGTGAAGTTGTGCTCCGAACAGGACCCGCTAACTATGGCTACACCTTC	CASSEVVLRTGPANYGYTF
TRBV6-6	NA	TRBJ1-4	NA	TGTGCCAGCAGCCCTCTCGGGGCCACAACTAATGAAAAACTGTTTTTT	CASSPLGATTNEKLFF
TRBV9	NA	TRBJ2-2	TRBD1	TGTGCCAGCAGGTCGGCCGGGACAGGGGCCTTTCCCGGGGAGCTGTTTTTT	CASRSAGTGAFPGELFF
TRBV9	NA	TRBJ2-7	TRBD2	TGTGCCAGCAGCCCCCTTAGCGGGGGGTTCTACGAGCAGTACTTC	CASSPLSGGFYEQYF
TRBV4-1	NA	TRBJ2-7	NA	TGCGCCAGCAGCCAAGGGGCAGCCGAAACCTACGAGCAGTACTTC	CASSQGAAETYEQYF
TRBV9	NA	TRBJ2-7	NA	TGTGCCAGCAGCGTAGGCACTCACGGGGAGCAGTACTTC	CASSVGTHGEQYF
TRBV15	NA	TRBJ2-7	NA	TGTGCCACCAGCAGAGAACGGGAGAGCGGCTACGAGCAGTACTTC	CATSRERESGYEQYF
TRBV5-8	NA	TRBJ1-5	NA	TGTGCCAGCAGCTTGGCTTCCCCGGGGGTGAATCAGCCCCAGCATTTT	CASSLASPGVNQPQHF
TRBV9	NA	TRBJ2-7	TRBD2	TGTGCCAGCAGCGTAGGGGACCCCGGGGGGTACGAGCAGTACTTC	CASSVGDPGGYEQYF
TRBV15	NA	TRBJ2-7	NA	TGTGCCACCAGCAGGACTCCGGGACTCAGCTCCTACGAGCAGTACTTC	CATSRTPGLSSYEQYF
TRBV7-6	NA	TRBJ1-2	NA	TGTGCCAGCAGCTTGGGCAGTATCAACTATGGCTACACCTTC	CASSLGSINYGYTF
TRBV6-4	few	TRBJ2-3	NA	TGTGCCAGCAGTGTAGGGGACACAGATACGCAGTATTTT	CASSVGDTDTQYF
TRBV5-4	NA	TRBJ2-2	TRBD2	TGTGCCGGATCGGGGGGCACCGGGGAGCTGTTTTTT	CAGSGGTGELFF
TRBV27	NA	TRBJ1-5	TRBD1	TGTGCCAGCAGTCCACGTCCACAGGGGAATCAGCCCCAGCATTTT	CASSPRPQGNQPQHF
TRBV14	NA	TRBJ2-7	TRBD1	TGTGCCAGCAGCCCGGACAGGGACGTACCTACTGGTCGCGAGCAGTACTTC	CASSPDRDVPTGREQYF
TRBV4-3	NA	TRBJ2-7	NA	TGCGCCAGCAGCCAAGATACGGACCCCGATAGCTACGAGCAGTACTTC	CASSQDTDPDSYEQYF
TRBV23-1	NA	TRBJ2-7	NA	TGCGCCAGCAGCCGGGTATTACGGGCCTTACGATCCTACGAGCAGTACTTC	CASSRVLRALRSYEQYF